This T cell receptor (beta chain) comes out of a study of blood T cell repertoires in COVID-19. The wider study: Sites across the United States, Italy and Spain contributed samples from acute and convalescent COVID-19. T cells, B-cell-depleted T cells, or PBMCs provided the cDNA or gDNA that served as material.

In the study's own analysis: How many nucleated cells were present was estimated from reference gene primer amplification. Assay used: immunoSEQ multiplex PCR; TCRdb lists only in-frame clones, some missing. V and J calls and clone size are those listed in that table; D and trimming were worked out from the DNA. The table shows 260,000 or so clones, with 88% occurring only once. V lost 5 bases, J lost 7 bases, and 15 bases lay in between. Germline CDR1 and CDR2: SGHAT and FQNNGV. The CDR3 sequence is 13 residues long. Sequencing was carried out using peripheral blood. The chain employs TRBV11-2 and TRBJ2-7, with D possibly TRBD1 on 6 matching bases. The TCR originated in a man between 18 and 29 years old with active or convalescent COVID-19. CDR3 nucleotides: TGTGCCAGCAGCCCGGGGACACCAGGGGAGCAGTACTTC. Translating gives CASSPGTPGEQYF.